This T cell receptor beta chain was identified during a study of identical twins. Unique molecular identifiers were present on cDNA, and template switching added a universal primer site. TCRdb ran MiXCR on the 5' RACE reads and lists one entry per CDR3 protein. The sample includes approximately 490,000 distinct CDR3 sequences, approximately 20% of them seen just once. V lost 6 bases, J lost 6 bases, and 12 bases lay in between. Germline CDR1 LNHDA, CDR2 SQIVND (reference sequence). This CDR3 has 13 residues. This sample also appeared in a second study, on yellow fever vaccine responses in identical twins.

This TCR came from a young woman in good health. The chain has TRBV19 and TRBJ2-1; D may be TRBD2 (6 bases). Input material: CD4+ T cells sorted from blood. CDR3 DNA: TGTGCCAGTAGAGGTAGCGGATGCAATGAGCAGTTCTTC. Translation gives CASRGSGCNEQFF.